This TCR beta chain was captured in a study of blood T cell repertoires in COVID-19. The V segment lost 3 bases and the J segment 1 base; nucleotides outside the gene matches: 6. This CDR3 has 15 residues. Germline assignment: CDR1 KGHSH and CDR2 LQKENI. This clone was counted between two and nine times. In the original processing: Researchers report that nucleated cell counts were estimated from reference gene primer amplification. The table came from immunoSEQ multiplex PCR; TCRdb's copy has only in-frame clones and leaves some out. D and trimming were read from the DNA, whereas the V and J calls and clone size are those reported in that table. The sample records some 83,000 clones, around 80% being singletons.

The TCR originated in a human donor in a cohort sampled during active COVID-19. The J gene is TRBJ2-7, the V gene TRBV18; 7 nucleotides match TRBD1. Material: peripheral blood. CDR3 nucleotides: TGTGCCAGCTCACCGGGGACAGCTAAGTCCTACGAGCAGTACTTC. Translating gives CASSPGTAKSYEQYF. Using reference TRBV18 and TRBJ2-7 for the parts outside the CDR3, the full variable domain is NAGVMQNPRHLVRRRGQEARLRCSPMKGHSHVYWYRQLPEEGLKFMVYLQKENIIDESGMPKERFSAEFPKEGPSILRIQQVVRGDSAAYFCASSPGTAKSYEQYFGPGTRLTVT.